This TCR beta chain was retrieved from a study of cytomegalovirus exposure and HLA in healthy donors. PCR involved 60 Vbeta and 13 Jbeta primers. Profiled with immunoSEQ multiplex PCR; TCRdb holds only in-frame clones, not every one. This sample has around 150,000 clones, with 70% to 80% found just once. Study-level results: According to an earlier analysis, most TCR beta V segments yielded productive rearrangements about 90% or about 30% of the time. One later analysis reportedly identified an Asian-associated ancestry cluster that showed fewer N-insertions than the roughly 600-donor mean.

The CDR3 runs 17 residues. The V end lost 4 bases, the J end lost 0 bases, and 16 bases lay between the germline ends. Germline V lookup: CDR1 SGHNT, CDR2 YYREEE (reference sequence). On this clone itself: As yet, its antigen is unknown.

V gene TRBV5-4 combines with J gene TRBJ2-2; D is perhaps TRBD2 (7 bases). The TCR was taken from a male donor in good health and CMV-seronegative. Sequenced material: PBMCs. The CDR3 bases are TGTGCCAGCAGCACCCGGGGGGCGGGGGCGAACACCGGGGAGCTGTTTTTT. This translates into CASSTRGAGANTGELFF.